The rows below give T cell receptor beta chains drawn from one sample of a study of OX40 agonist ivuxolimab in advanced cancers. The method was immunoSEQ multiplex PCR; TCRdb's version includes in-frame clones alone and lacks a portion of them. The sample holds roughly 100,000 clones; roughly 80% are singletons and the top ten take 1.1%. The sample consisted of CD4+ or CD8+ T cells sorted from blood, taken in a trial of the OX40 agonist ivuxolimab. The receptors shown here come from an adult with an advanced solid tumor such as melanoma, head and neck, liver or kidney cancer. Each CDR3 is given with its conserved first and last residue. A D gene is named only where the DNA matches it firmly. The listing skips clone size in some rows; elsewhere it reads once, few, many or a size class.

v_gene	j_gene	len	abundance	d_gene	CDR3nt	CDR3aa
TRBV10-2	TRBJ2-3	15	once	TRBD2	TGCGCCAGCAGACGTTTAGCGGGGGGCGCAGATACGCAGTATTTT	CASRRLAGGADTQYF
TRBV7-8	TRBJ2-5	13	-	-	TGTGCCAGCAGCTTAGCCAGCGGGGAGACCCAGTACTTC	CASSLASGETQYF
TRBV4-3	TRBJ1-4	14	-	-	TGCGCCAGCAGCCTCGGGACGAAGGTTGAAAAACTGTTTTTT	CASSLGTKVEKLFF
TRBV28	TRBJ2-5	14	-	-	TGTGCCAGCAGTGGGTCGGCTAGGCAAGAGACCCAGTACTTC	CASSGSARQETQYF
TRBV19	TRBJ1-1	12	-	-	TGTGCCAGTAATCAGGGTGAGATGGTAGCTTTCTTT	CASNQGEMVAFF
TRBV9	TRBJ1-4	15	-	-	TGTGCCAGCAGCCCGCGAACGACTCGCCAGGAAAAACTGTTTTTT	CASSPRTTRQEKLFF
TRBV6-5	TRBJ2-7	15	-	-	TGTGCCAGCAGTTACAGACAAGGGCCCACCTACGAGCAGTACTTC	CASSYRQGPTYEQYF
TRBV19	TRBJ2-5	15	-	TRBD1	TGTGCCAGTGGGGCCGGACAGGATCTATACGGGACCCAGTACTTC	CASGAGQDLYGTQYF
TRBV2	TRBJ2-1	14	-	-	TGTGCCAGCAACCTAGAAGTCAGGGTTAATGAGCAGTTCTTC	CASNLEVRVNEQFF
TRBV19	TRBJ2-2	13	-	-	TGTGCCAGTAGTATAACGGCCCGAGGGGAGCTGTTTTTT	CASSITARGELFF
TRBV7-3	TRBJ2-2	15	-	TRBD1	TGTGCCAGCAGCGCCGGACAGGGGGGTTCCGGGGAGCTGTTTTTT	CASSAGQGGSGELFF
TRBV6-1	TRBJ1-1	14	few	-	TGTGCCAGCAGTGCGAAGGGGTGGGAAACTGAAGCTTTCTTT	CASSAKGWETEAFF
TRBV28	TRBJ2-5	15	once	TRBD2	TGTGCCAGCAGTTTGGGGGGGAACCCGACGGAGACCCAGTACTTC	CASSLGGNPTETQYF
TRBV10-1	TRBJ1-3	17	-	-	TGCGCCAGCAGTGGGGGGTCAGTGACGAGCTCTGGAAACACCATATATTTT	CASSGGSVTSSGNTIYF
TRBV20-1	TRBJ1-2	10	-	-	TGCAGTGCTCCGGGGGGAGGCTACACCTTC	CSAPGGGYTF
TRBV25-1	TRBJ1-5	15	-	-	TGTGCCAGCAGTGATCCCCGGGACCCCAATCAGCCCCAGCATTTT	CASSDPRDPNQPQHF
TRBV2	TRBJ2-5	13	-	-	TGTGCCAGCAGCCCGGAGCAGCAAGAGACCCAGTACTTC	CASSPEQQETQYF
TRBV6-4	TRBJ1-2	16	once	-	TGTGCCAGCAGTGACTCGTACAATACAGGGAACTATGGCTACACCTTC	CASSDSYNTGNYGYTF
TRBV5-4	TRBJ2-5	15	-	-	TGTGCCAGCAGCCAGGACTGGAGACGTCAAGAGACCCAGTACTTC	CASSQDWRRQETQYF
TRBV29-1	TRBJ2-1	15	-	-	TGCAGCGGGTTAGGGAGTCAAAGCTCCTACAATGAGCAGTTCTTC	CSGLGSQSSYNEQFF
TRBV6-1	TRBJ2-5	14	-	-	TGTGCCAGCAGGGGCAGAGGAAGAGGAGAGACCCAGTACTTC	CASRGRGRGETQYF
TRBV4-3	TRBJ1-2	15	-	-	TGCGCCAGCAGCCCCGCGGGAAAAGGGAACTATGGCTACACCTTC	CASSPAGKGNYGYTF
TRBV30	TRBJ2-7	14	-	-	TGTGCCTGGAGTGTAAGGGCAGGTCTCCACGAGCAGTACTTC	CAWSVRAGLHEQYF
TRBV6-1	TRBJ1-6	15	-	-	TGTGCCAGCAGCCCAGGACGTGGGAGCGGGTCACCCCTCCACTTT	CASSPGRGSGSPLHF
TRBV29-1	TRBJ2-5	18	-	-	TGCAGCGTTGGTGGCAGGTCCCTCAGGGGGGGGGAGAAAGAGACCCAGTACTTC	CSVGGRSLRGGEKETQYF
TRBV9	TRBJ2-3	17	-	-	TGTGCCAGCAGCGTAGGTAGGGGGGGCACTAGCACAGATACGCAGTATTTT	CASSVGRGGTSTDTQYF
TRBV2	TRBJ2-5	16	few	TRBD2	TGTGCCAGCAGTGACAGGCCTAGCGGGGGGTTAGAGACCCAGTACTTC	CASSDRPSGGLETQYF
TRBV7-6	TRBJ1-2	13	-	-	TGTGCCAGCAGCTTCGGTTATAACTATGGCTACACCTTC	CASSFGYNYGYTF
TRBV28	TRBJ1-4	16	-	TRBD1	TGTGCCAGCAGTTCGATCTCTGGACAGGGAAGTGAAAAACTGTTTTTT	CASSSISGQGSEKLFF
TRBV10-1	TRBJ1-1	15	once	TRBD1	TGCGCCAGCAGTGAGTCTCAGGGGGCGGGAGCTGAAGCTTTCTTT	CASSESQGAGAEAFF
TRBV28	TRBJ1-5	14	-	-	TGTGCCAGCAGTTTGGTCCGGGATAATCAGCCCCAGCATTTT	CASSLVRDNQPQHF
TRBV28	TRBJ2-2	12	-	-	TGTGCCAGCAGTTCTAACACCGGGGAGCTGTTTTTT	CASSSNTGELFF
TRBV19	TRBJ1-5	17	-	TRBD1	TGTGCCAGTACCCCATCGCGTCAGGGGGCCGACAATCAGCCCCAGCATTTT	CASTPSRQGADNQPQHF
TRBV5-1	TRBJ2-3	13	-	TRBD1	TGCGCCAGCAGCCATGACAGGGTAGATACGCAGTATTTT	CASSHDRVDTQYF
TRBV4-3	TRBJ1-3	15	-	-	TGCGCCAGCAGCCAAGACTCGGGGGTTGGAAACACCATATATTTT	CASSQDSGVGNTIYF
TRBV29-1	TRBJ2-3	13	-	-	TGCAGCGTTTTTTGGGATGGGGCAGATACGCAGTATTTT	CSVFWDGADTQYF
TRBV6-1	TRBJ1-2	14	-	-	TGTGCCAGCAGTCGAGCAGGGAGGGACTATGGCTACACCTTC	CASSRAGRDYGYTF
TRBV6-5	TRBJ1-1	14	-	-	TGTGCCAGCAGTTACTGGGGGCAGAACACTGAAGCTTTCTTT	CASSYWGQNTEAFF
TRBV29-1	TRBJ1-1	13	-	TRBD1	TGCAGCGTGGGGGACAGGGTTTATACTGAAGCTTTCTTT	CSVGDRVYTEAFF
TRBV28	TRBJ1-6	12	few	-	TGTGCCAGCATTGGAGGGAATTCACCCCTCCACTTT	CASIGGNSPLHF
TRBV28	TRBJ2-5	15	-	-	TGTGCCAGCAGTTCCCTTGGGGGGTACCAAGAGACCCAGTACTTC	CASSSLGGYQETQYF
TRBV7-7	TRBJ2-5	15	-	-	TGTGCCAGCAGCCACTCAGGGGGGGTCGACGAGACCCAGTACTTC	CASSHSGGVDETQYF
TRBV19	TRBJ1-6	14	-	-	TGTGCCAGTAGTATAGACCCCCCAGGTGCACCCCTCCACTTT	CASSIDPPGAPLHF
TRBV5-5	TRBJ1-6	17	-	-	TGTGCCAGCAGCTTGGTGTCAGCTCGCTCCTATAATTCACCCCTCCACTTT	CASSLVSARSYNSPLHF
TRBV28	TRBJ1-6	12	-	-	TGTGCCAGCAGTTCAATCGGGTCACCCCTCCACTTT	CASSSIGSPLHF
TRBV21-1	TRBJ2-2	15	-	-	TGTGCCAGCAACCGGGACAGGTTAAACACCGGGGAGCTGTTTTTT	CASNRDRLNTGELFF
TRBV6-1	TRBJ2-7	14	-	TRBD2	TGTGCCAGCAGTGCGGGACTAGGCTCTAGAGAGCAGTACTTC	CASSAGLGSREQYF
TRBV9	TRBJ2-7	15	-	-	TGTGCCAGCAGCGTAGGAACCGACGCCTCCTACGAGCAGTACTTC	CASSVGTDASYEQYF
TRBV29-1	TRBJ2-1	13	-	TRBD1	TGCAGCGTAAGGCCGACAGGGGTGAATGAGCAGTTCTTC	CSVRPTGVNEQFF
TRBV4-2	TRBJ2-7	14	-	-	TGTGCCAGCAGCCAAGATAAACAGGGCTACGAGCAGTACTTC	CASSQDKQGYEQYF
TRBV28	TRBJ1-3	17	-	TRBD1	TGTGCCAGCACCTTGGGGGGGACAGGGGGATCTGGAAACACCATATATTTT	CASTLGGTGGSGNTIYF
TRBV7-2	TRBJ2-7	15	-	-	TGTGCCAGCAGCTGGGACGGGACGGGTTACTACGAGCAGTACTTC	CASSWDGTGYYEQYF
TRBV7-2	TRBJ1-2	12	once	-	TGTGCCAGCAGCTCCCCGGGGGGAGGCTACACCTTC	CASSSPGGGYTF
TRBV21-1	TRBJ2-4	21	-	-	TGTGCCAGCAGCAAAGAACAGACAGGGGGGGGAACGAACCTAGCCAAAAACATTCAGTACTTC	CASSKEQTGGGTNLAKNIQYF
TRBV4-2	TRBJ1-2	15	few	-	TGTGCCAGCAGCCCCGGGAACGGTATTAACTATGGCTACACCTTC	CASSPGNGINYGYTF
TRBV15	TRBJ2-1	15	-	-	TGTGCCACCAGCAGAGACCTAGGGACAATGGATGAGCAGTTCTTC	CATSRDLGTMDEQFF
TRBV5-8	TRBJ1-1	13	-	-	TGTGCCAGCAGCCCCCAATTTTACACTGAAGCTTTCTTT	CASSPQFYTEAFF